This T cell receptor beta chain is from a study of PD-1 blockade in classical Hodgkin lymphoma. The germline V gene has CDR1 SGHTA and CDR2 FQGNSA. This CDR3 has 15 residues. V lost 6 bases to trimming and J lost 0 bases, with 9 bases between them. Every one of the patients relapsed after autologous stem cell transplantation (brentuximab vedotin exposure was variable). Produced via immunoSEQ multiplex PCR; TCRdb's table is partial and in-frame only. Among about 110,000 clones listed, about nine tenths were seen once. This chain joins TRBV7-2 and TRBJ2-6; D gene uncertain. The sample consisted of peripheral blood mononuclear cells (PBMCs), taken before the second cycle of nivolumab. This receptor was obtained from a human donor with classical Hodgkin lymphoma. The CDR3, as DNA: TGTGCCAGCAGTCTTGGCCTCTCTGGGGCCAACGTCCTGACTTTC. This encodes CASSLGLSGANVLTF.